These T cell receptor beta chains were read from a single sample in a study of graft-versus-host responses after intestinal transplantation. No antigens are known for them. The protocol was immunoSEQ multiplex PCR, while the TCRdb copy is restricted to in-frame clones and leaves out a portion. The table lists around 87,000 clones, 92% of them singletons, with around 0.36% in the top ten. Sample: unstimulated CD8+ T cells sorted from spleen or lymph node cells, taken before transplant. These receptors all stem from a human donor who was the organ donor for an intestinal transplant. Both conserved end residues are part of each CDR3. Each record gives: CDR3 DNA, CDR3 protein, clone size, J gene, D gene, V gene. A D gene is named only where the DNA matches it firmly. Expanded clones are given a class, and other clones once, few, many or no size at all.

TGTGCCAGTACTTCGACCGGACAGGGAAGGAATTCACCCCTCCACTTT CASTSTGQGRNSPLHF . TRBJ1-6 TRBD1 TRBV19
TGTGCCAGCAGTTTCCGGGGATCTGGAAACACCATATATTTT CASSFRGSGNTIYF . TRBJ1-3 . TRBV28
TGTGCCATTGGGGAATACCGTTCGAACGAGGGTGGCTACACCTTC CAIGEYRSNEGGYTF . TRBJ1-2 . TRBV28
TGTGCCAGCTCACTTACGGGGACAGGTACCCACGAGCAGTACTTC CASSLTGTGTHEQYF . TRBJ2-7 TRBD1 TRBV18
TGTGCAAGTCGCCCGACAGTCTATGGCTACACCTTC CASRPTVYGYTF . TRBJ1-2 . TRBV12-2
TGTGCCAGCAGCTTAGGACAGGGTGTCCGTAACGAGCAGTACTTC CASSLGQGVRNEQYF . TRBJ2-7 TRBD1 TRBV9
TGTGCCAGCAGTCTGTTAGCGGGGGGCAAGAATGAGCAGTTCTTC CASSLLAGGKNEQFF . TRBJ2-1 TRBD2 TRBV7-3
TGTGCCAGCAGCGTAGAGGCTAGCGGGGTTCAGGAGCAGTTCTTC CASSVEASGVQEQFF . TRBJ2-1 TRBD2 TRBV9
TGTGCCAGCAGTCCGATGAGCCCCCGGTACAATGAGCAGTTCTTC CASSPMSPRYNEQFF . TRBJ2-1 . TRBV27
TGCAGCGTTGTGGACACCAGCTCCTACGAGCAGTACTTC CSVVDTSSYEQYF . TRBJ2-7 . TRBV29-1
TGTGCCTGGAGCCCCGGACAGATCCCCCCCGGGGAGCTGTTTTTT CAWSPGQIPPGELFF . TRBJ2-2 . TRBV30
TGCGCCAGCAGCCAGGGGACAGGGCTCTACGAGCAGTACTTC CASSQGTGLYEQYF few TRBJ2-7 TRBD1 TRBV4-3
TGCGCCAGCAGCTCAAGGACAGGCATGAACACTGAAGCTTTCTTT CASSSRTGMNTEAFF . TRBJ1-1 TRBD1 TRBV4-1
TGCGCCAGCAGCCCCACTCGGTCGGGGTACAATCAGCCCCAGCATTTT CASSPTRSGYNQPQHF . TRBJ1-5 . TRBV4-3
TGTGCCAGCAGCTCTAGCGGGGCCCCCGCAGATACGCAGTATTTT CASSSSGAPADTQYF . TRBJ2-3 TRBD2 TRBV5-4
TGTGCCAGCACCCGGACAGGGGGCAATTACGGCTACACCTTC CASTRTGGNYGYTF . TRBJ1-2 TRBD1 TRBV28
TGTGCCAGCAGCGTCGGTGGGGCCAACGTCCTGACTTTC CASSVGGANVLTF . TRBJ2-6 . TRBV9
TGTGCCAGCTCACCTGGGGGGGTCACCTACGAGCAGTACTTC CASSPGGVTYEQYF once TRBJ2-7 TRBD2 TRBV18
TGCGCCAGCAGCCAACTCGTCGGGGAAAAACTGTTTTTT CASSQLVGEKLFF . TRBJ1-4 . TRBV4-1
TGTGCCAGCAGCGTAGGGGGGGGCCCAGATACGCAGTATTTT CASSVGGGPDTQYF . TRBJ2-3 . TRBV9
TGTGCCAGCAGCGCCCAGGGGATGGGCGGCTACACCTTC CASSAQGMGGYTF . TRBJ1-2 . TRBV9
TGTGCCAGCAGCTTGGCTCCTAGTGATTTTTCAGGGGATACGCAGTATTTT CASSLAPSDFSGDTQYF . TRBJ2-3 . TRBV5-4
TGTGCCAGCAGCTTCGGGGCCCAGGGGCAGTGGGAAAAACTGTTTTTT CASSFGAQGQWEKLFF . TRBJ1-4 . TRBV5-6
TGTGCCAGCAGCCCCCTCCACGGAGGTCTTAATGAAAAACTGTTTTTT CASSPLHGGLNEKLFF . TRBJ1-4 . TRBV7-6
TGTGCCATCAGTGAGACGGGACAGGGGGCGCTGGGAAACACCATATATTTT CAISETGQGALGNTIYF . TRBJ1-3 TRBD1 TRBV10-3
TGCGCCAGCAGCCAGCAACTAGCGGGGATTAGCACAGATACGCAGTATTTT CASSQQLAGISTDTQYF . TRBJ2-3 TRBD2 TRBV4-3
TGCGCCAGCACGGGGTCGGGGAATGAGCAGTTCTTC CASTGSGNEQFF . TRBJ2-1 . TRBV4-1
TGCGCCAGCAGCCAAGGGTCAGGTGGCCCACAGGAGCTGTTTTTT CASSQGSGGPQELFF . TRBJ2-2 . TRBV4-3
TGTGCCAGCAGCGGACAGGGGACCACCGGGGAGCTGTTTTTT CASSGQGTTGELFF . TRBJ2-2 TRBD1 TRBV5-4
TGTGCCAGTGTACAGGGATACACTGAAGCTTTCTTT CASVQGYTEAFF . TRBJ1-1 . TRBV19
TGTGCCAGCAGCCCGACAGCCAATGGCCTCACTGAAGCTTTCTTT CASSPTANGLTEAFF few TRBJ1-1 . TRBV27
TGTGCCAGCAGCGGAGGGTCCCTCTTGCCTCACGAGCAGTACTTC CASSGGSLLPHEQYF . TRBJ2-7 . TRBV2
TGTGCCAGCAGCTTAGATTCGAAGACTTCATACTCCTACGAGCAGTACTTC CASSLDSKTSYSYEQYF once TRBJ2-7 . TRBV11-2
TGTGCCAGCAGTTCCTTCGGGGAGACCCAGTACTTC CASSSFGETQYF . TRBJ2-5 . TRBV27
TGCGCCAGCAGCCCACCCGGGGGAGGGGAAGAAGCTTTCTTT CASSPPGGGEEAFF . TRBJ1-1 . TRBV4-1
TGTGCCAGCAGGGAAGGACAGGGGTCTGGAAACACCATATATTTT CASREGQGSGNTIYF . TRBJ1-3 TRBD1 TRBV6-1
TGTGCCAGCAGCTCAAGACTAGCGGAAGATACGCAGTATTTT CASSSRLAEDTQYF . TRBJ2-3 TRBD2 TRBV5-4
TGTGCCAGCAGCACACCGGGACAGGGCACAGGCTACACCTTC CASSTPGQGTGYTF few TRBJ1-2 TRBD1 TRBV9
TGTGCCAGCAGCGGGGGCGGAGTCTACGAGCAGTACTTC CASSGGGVYEQYF . TRBJ2-7 . TRBV7-9
TGTGCCAGCAAGGTCGGGGGGCGAAGGCAGCCCCAGCATTTT CASKVGGRRQPQHF once TRBJ1-5 . TRBV19
TGTGCCAGCAGCCCAAACCGGACTAGCGGTTTCTACGAGCAGTACTTC CASSPNRTSGFYEQYF once TRBJ2-7 TRBD2 TRBV9
TGTGCCAGCAGCGCAGGACAGTCCAACTACGAGCAGTACTTC CASSAGQSNYEQYF . TRBJ2-7 . TRBV9
TGTGCCAGCAGCCAATTGGCATATCTCTACGAGCAGTACTTC CASSQLAYLYEQYF . TRBJ2-7 . TRBV16
TGTGCCAGCAGCTTAAGGACAGGGGGCTATGAGCCCCAGCATTTT CASSLRTGGYEPQHF . TRBJ1-5 TRBD1 TRBV7-8
TGTGCCAGCAGTCCATCATCAGGGGTTAATGAGCAGTTCTTC CASSPSSGVNEQFF . TRBJ2-1 . TRBV27
TGTGCCAGCAGCACCTGGGCAGGAGGGCCGGACGAGCAGTACTTC CASSTWAGGPDEQYF . TRBJ2-7 . TRBV7-9
TGTGCCAGCAGCTTATTAACAGGGGGCGAGGAAAAACTGTTTTTT CASSLLTGGEEKLFF . TRBJ1-4 TRBD1 TRBV7-9
TGTGCCAGCAGTGAAGGGACAATGAACACTGAAGCTTTCTTT CASSEGTMNTEAFF . TRBJ1-1 . TRBV6-1
TGTGCCAGCAGCTTTGAGGGGGGGGAGACCCAGTACTTC CASSFEGGETQYF once TRBJ2-5 . TRBV7-6
TGTGCCAGCAGCGTAGAGGGACTAGCGGGCGCAGACCAGTTCTTC CASSVEGLAGADQFF . TRBJ2-1 TRBD2 TRBV9
TGTGCCAGCAGTTCACCCGACAGGACAGGGGACCAAGCTTTCTTT CASSSPDRTGDQAFF once TRBJ1-1 TRBD1 TRBV27
TGTGCCAGCAGTTCCCTAGCGGGGGACGGAGATGAGCAGTTCTTC CASSSLAGDGDEQFF . TRBJ2-1 TRBD2 TRBV27
TGTGCCAGCAGCGGGATGGGCGGGGGACAAGAGACCCAGTACTTC CASSGMGGGQETQYF . TRBJ2-5 TRBD2 TRBV7-9
TGTGCCAGCAGCTCCGGACAGGGGGCCCGAAAACTGTTTTTT CASSSGQGARKLFF . TRBJ1-4 TRBD1 TRBV28
TGTGCCTGGAGTTTTGGTCGGGTAGATACGCAGTATTTT CAWSFGRVDTQYF . TRBJ2-3 . TRBV30
TGTGCCAGCAGTCCCCCTCAGGGAAACTATGGCTACACCTTC CASSPPQGNYGYTF . TRBJ1-2 . TRBV7-9
TGTGCCAGCAGTAGACAGGGAAATCAGCCCCAGCATTTT CASSRQGNQPQHF . TRBJ1-5 TRBD1 TRBV25-1
TGTGCCAGCAGTGTCGGTACAGGGGGCAATGAAAAACTGTTTTTT CASSVGTGGNEKLFF . TRBJ1-4 TRBD1 TRBV6-4
TGTGCCATCGGACAGTCCTACGAGCAGTACTTC CAIGQSYEQYF . TRBJ2-7 . TRBV6-5